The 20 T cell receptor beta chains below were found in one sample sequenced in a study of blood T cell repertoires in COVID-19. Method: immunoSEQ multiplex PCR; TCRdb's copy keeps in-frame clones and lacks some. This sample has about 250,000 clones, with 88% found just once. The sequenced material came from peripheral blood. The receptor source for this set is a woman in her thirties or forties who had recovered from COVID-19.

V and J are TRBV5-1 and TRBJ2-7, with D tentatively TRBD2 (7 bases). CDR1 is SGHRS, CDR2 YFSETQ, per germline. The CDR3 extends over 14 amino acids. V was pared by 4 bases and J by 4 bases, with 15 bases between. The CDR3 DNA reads TGCGCCAGCAGCCCTTCGGGGGGCCGGTACGAGCAGTACTTC. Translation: CASSPSGGRYEQYF.

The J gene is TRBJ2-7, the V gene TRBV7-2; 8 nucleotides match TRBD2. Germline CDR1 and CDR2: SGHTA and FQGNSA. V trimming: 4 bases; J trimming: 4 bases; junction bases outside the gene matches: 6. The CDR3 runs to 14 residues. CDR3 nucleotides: TGTGCCAGCAGCTCCCGGGGCGGGGGGTACGAGCAGTACTTC. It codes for CASSSRGGGYEQYF.

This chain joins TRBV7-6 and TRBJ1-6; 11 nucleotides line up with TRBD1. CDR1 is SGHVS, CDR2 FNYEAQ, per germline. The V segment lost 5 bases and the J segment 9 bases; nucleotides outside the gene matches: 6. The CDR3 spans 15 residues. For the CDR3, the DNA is TGTGCCAGCAGCCCCTCGGGACAGGGGGTTTCACCCCTCCACTTT. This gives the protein CASSPSGQGVSPLHF.

CDR3 amino acids: CASRPPQGRASPLHF. The CDR3 bases are TGTGCCAGCAGACCTCCCCAGGGTAGAGCATCACCCCTCCACTTT. The chain carries TRBV5-8 and TRBJ1-6; tentatively, D is TRBD1 (5 bases). Per germline, CDR1 SGHTS and CDR2 YDEGEE. V was clipped by 5 bases and J by 10 bases, with 19 bases between them. The length of the CDR3 is 15 residues. The variable domain in full, with the rest retrieved from reference TRBV5-8 and TRBJ1-6, is EAGVTQSPTHLIKTRGQQATLRCSPISGHTSVYWYQQALGLGLQFLLWYDEGEERNRGNFPPRFSGRQFPNYSSELNVNALELEDSALYLCASRPPQGRASPLHFGNGTRLTVT.

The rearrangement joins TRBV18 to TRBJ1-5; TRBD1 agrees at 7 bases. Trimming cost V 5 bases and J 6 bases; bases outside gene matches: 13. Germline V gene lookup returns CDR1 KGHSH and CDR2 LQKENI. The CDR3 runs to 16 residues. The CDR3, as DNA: TGTGCCAGCTCAGTCGGGACAGCGTCAGGAGGTCAGCCCCAGCATTTT. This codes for CASSVGTASGGQPQHF. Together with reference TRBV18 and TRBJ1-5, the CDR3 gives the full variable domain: NAGVMQNPRHLVRRRGQEARLRCSPMKGHSHVYWYRQLPEEGLKFMVYLQKENIIDESGMPKERFSAEFPKEGPSILRIQQVVRGDSAAYFCASSVGTASGGQPQHFGDGTRLSIL.

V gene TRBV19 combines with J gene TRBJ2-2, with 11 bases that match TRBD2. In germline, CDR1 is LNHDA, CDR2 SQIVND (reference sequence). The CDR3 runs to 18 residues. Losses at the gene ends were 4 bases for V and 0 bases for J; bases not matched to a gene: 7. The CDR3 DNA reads TGTGCCAGTAGTAAGGGGACTAGCGGACGGGCGAACACCGGGGAGCTGTTTTTT. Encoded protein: CASSKGTSGRANTGELFF.

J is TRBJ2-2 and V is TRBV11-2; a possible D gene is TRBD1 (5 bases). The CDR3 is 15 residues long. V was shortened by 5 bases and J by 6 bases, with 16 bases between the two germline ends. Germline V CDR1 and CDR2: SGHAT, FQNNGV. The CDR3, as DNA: TGTGCCAGCAGCCCGAGTCTTGGGGCGGCCGGGGAGCTGTTTTTT. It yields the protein CASSPSLGAAGELFF.

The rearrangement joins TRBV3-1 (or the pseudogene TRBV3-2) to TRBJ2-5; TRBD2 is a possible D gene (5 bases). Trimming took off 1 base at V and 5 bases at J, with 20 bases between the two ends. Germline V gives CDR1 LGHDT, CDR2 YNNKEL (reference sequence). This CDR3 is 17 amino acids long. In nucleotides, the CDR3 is TGTGCCAGCAGCCAAGGGGATCAGGCTCTAGGCGGGGAGACCCAGTACTTC. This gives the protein CASSQGDQALGGETQYF.

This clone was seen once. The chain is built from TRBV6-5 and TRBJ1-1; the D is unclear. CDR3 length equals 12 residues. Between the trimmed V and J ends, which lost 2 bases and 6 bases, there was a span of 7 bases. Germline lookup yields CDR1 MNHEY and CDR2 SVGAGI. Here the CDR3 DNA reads TGTGCCAGCAGTTACGGGCAGGCTGAAGCTTTCTTT. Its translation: CASSYGQAEAFF.

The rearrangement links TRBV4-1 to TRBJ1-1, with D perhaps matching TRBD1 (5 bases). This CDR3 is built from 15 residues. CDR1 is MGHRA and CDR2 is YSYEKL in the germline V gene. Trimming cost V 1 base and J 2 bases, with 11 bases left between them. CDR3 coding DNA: TGCGCCAGCAGCCAAGCCTGGACACCTAACACTGAAGCTTTCTTT. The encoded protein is CASSQAWTPNTEAFF.

CDR3 DNA sequence: TGCAGCGCAACCCCTCGCGGGACGGCTACGCGGGAGCAGTACTTC. Translated, it gives CSATPRGTATREQYF. The V and J genes are TRBV29-1 and TRBJ2-7; perhaps TRBD2 as D (6 bases). The length of the CDR3 is 15 residues. Germline CDR1 is SQVTM and CDR2 is ANQGSEA. V was cut by 7 bases and J by 7 bases, with 26 bases left in between.

The CDR3 sequence is CASSFLLAGSTDTQYF. The CDR3 DNA sequence: TGTGCCAGCAGTTTCCTACTAGCGGGCAGCACAGATACGCAGTATTTT. This chain connects TRBV6-5 to TRBJ2-3, with 9 bases identical to TRBD2. V lost 4 bases to trimming and J lost 0 bases; unmatched junction nucleotides: 5. This CDR3 region has 16 residues. CDR1 is MNHEY, CDR2 SVGAGI, per germline.

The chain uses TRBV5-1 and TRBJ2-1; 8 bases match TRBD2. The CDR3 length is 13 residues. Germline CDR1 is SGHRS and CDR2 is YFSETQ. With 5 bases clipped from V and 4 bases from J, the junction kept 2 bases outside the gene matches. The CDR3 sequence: CASRTSEYNEQFF. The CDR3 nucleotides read TGCGCCAGCAGGACTAGCGAATACAATGAGCAGTTCTTC.

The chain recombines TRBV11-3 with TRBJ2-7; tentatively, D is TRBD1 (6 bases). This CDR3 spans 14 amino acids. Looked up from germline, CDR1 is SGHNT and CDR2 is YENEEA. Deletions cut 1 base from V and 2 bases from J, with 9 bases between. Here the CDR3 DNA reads TGTGCCAGCAGCTTAGGGGGGCCAGCCTACGAGCAGTACTTC. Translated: CASSLGGPAYEQYF.

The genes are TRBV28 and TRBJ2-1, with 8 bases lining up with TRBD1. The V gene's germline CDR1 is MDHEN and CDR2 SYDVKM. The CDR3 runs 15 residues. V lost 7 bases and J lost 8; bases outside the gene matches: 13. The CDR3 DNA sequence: TGTGCCAGCAAACGGCAGGGGGCAAAGGGCGATGAGCAGTTCTTC. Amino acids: CASKRQGAKGDEQFF.

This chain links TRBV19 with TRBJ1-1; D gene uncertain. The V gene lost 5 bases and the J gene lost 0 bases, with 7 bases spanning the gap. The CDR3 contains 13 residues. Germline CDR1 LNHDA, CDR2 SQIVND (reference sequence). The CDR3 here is CASSQALNTEAFF. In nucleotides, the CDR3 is TGTGCCAGTAGTCAGGCCCTGAACACTGAAGCTTTCTTT.

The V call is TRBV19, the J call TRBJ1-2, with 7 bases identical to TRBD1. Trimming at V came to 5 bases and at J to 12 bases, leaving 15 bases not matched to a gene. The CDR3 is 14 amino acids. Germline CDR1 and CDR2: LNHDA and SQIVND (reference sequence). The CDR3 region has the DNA TGTGCCAGTAGTCCCCGGACAGCCCAGGGGGGTAACACCTTC. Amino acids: CASSPRTAQGGNTF.

The DNA of the CDR3 is TGTGCCAGCAGCTTAAACCTAGCGGGCCCCTCCTCCTACAATGAGCAGTTCTTC. Its protein is CASSLNLAGPSSYNEQFF. J is TRBJ2-1 and V is TRBV13; 8 bases agree with TRBD2. This CDR3 contains 18 residues. V gave up 2 bases and J gave up 0 bases; unmatched junction bases: 9. Germline V lookup: CDR1 PRHDT, CDR2 FYEKMQ (reference sequence).

CDR3 loop: CASSTGTGSQETQYF. The CDR3 DNA follows: TGTGCCAGCAGTACGGGCACAGGGTCCCAAGAGACCCAGTACTTC. The gene calls are TRBV6-2 or TRBV6-3 and TRBJ2-5; D possibly corresponds to TRBD1 (6 bases). This CDR3 is built from 15 residues. Trimming shortened V by 5 bases and J by 1 base, and 14 bases separated the two germline ends. Germline V lookup: CDR1 MNHEY, CDR2 SVGEGT.

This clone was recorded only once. CDR3 in amino acids: CASSPAYGAGHEQYF. CDR3 sequence (DNA): TGTGCCAGCAGTCCAGCGTATGGGGCTGGGCACGAGCAGTACTTC. The V and J genes are TRBV27 and TRBJ2-7, with D perhaps TRBD1 (5 bases). Germline V lookup: CDR1 MNHEY, CDR2 SMNVEV (reference sequence). V was shortened by 5 bases and J by 5 bases, with 19 bases between the two germline ends. CDR3 size: 15 residues.